This T cell receptor (beta chain) was recovered during a study of cytomegalovirus exposure and HLA in healthy donors. Looking at the study overall: Around 180 million T cells yielded around 120 million unique TCR beta sequences in earlier analysis.

The donors gave bone marrow, and they were healthy. At collection, donors were nominally healthy, but unrecorded immune exposures were probable. In regard to this clone: Its target is not known.

Both 60 Vbeta primers and 13 Jbeta primers went into the PCR. Data came from immunoSEQ multiplex PCR; TCRdb stores just in-frame clones and leaves some out. The sample spans 70,000 or so clones; the ten largest clones claim roughly 0.9%. The CDR3 consists of 15 residues. Trimming cost V 3 bases and J 1 base, with 10 bases left between them. The germline CDR1 and CDR2 sequences are LNHDA and SQIVND (reference sequence). Regarding the study as a whole: Within the data, a cluster of highly shared sequence variants was likely a sequencing artifact.

Sequencing was performed on PBMCs. The TCR was taken from a boy younger than 18 in good health and CMV-seronegative. The V gene is TRBV19, the J gene TRBJ1-5; no definite D call. The CDR3 sequence: CASSISGQSNQPQHF. CDR3 in DNA: TGTGCCAGTAGTATCTCTGGGCAGAGCAATCAGCCCCAGCATTTT.